Below are 27 T cell receptor beta chains sequenced from a single sample in a study of blood T cell repertoires in COVID-19. The method was immunoSEQ multiplex PCR; TCRdb's version includes in-frame clones alone and lacks a portion of them. The sample lists some 160,000 clones, 65% to 85% occurring once. Sequences were obtained from peripheral blood. Receptor source: a woman aged 45-59 years with acute or convalescent COVID-19.

The chain employs TRBV6-4 and TRBJ2-1; 7 nucleotides match TRBD2. This CDR3 region has 13 residues. The germline V gene encodes CDR1 MRHNA and CDR2 SNTAGT. The J segment lost 10 bases and the V segment lost 0 bases, leaving 3 bases of the junction unmatched. The CDR3 protein is CASSDSEAGEQFF. As DNA, the CDR3 is TGTGCCAGCAGTGACTCGGAAGCGGGGGAGCAGTTCTTC.

J is TRBJ1-1 and V is TRBV27; maybe TRBD1 (5 bases). V was pared by 4 bases and J by 1 base, with 7 bases between. This CDR3 comprises 13 residues. CDR1 is MNHEY, CDR2 SMNVEV, per germline (reference sequence). CDR3 residues: CASSYTGNTEAFF. The CDR3 bases are TGTGCCAGCAGTTATACAGGGAACACTGAAGCTTTCTTT.

This rearrangement joins TRBV5-1 to TRBJ1-5; TRBD1 matches at 8 bases. Trimming at V came to 4 bases and at J to 3 bases, leaving 6 bases not matched to a gene. The CDR3 consists of 15 residues. Looked up from germline, CDR1 is SGHRS and CDR2 is YFSETQ. The CDR3 DNA reads as TGCGCCAGCAGCCTCGGACAGGGTCACAATCAGCCCCAGCATTTT. Amino acid sequence: CASSLGQGHNQPQHF.

This clone showed up just a few times. The V gene is TRBV19, the J gene TRBJ1-5, with D unresolved. Trimming removed 7 bases at V and 3 bases at J, with 13 bases between. The CDR3 is 14 residues long. Germline CDR1 LNHDA, CDR2 SQIVND (reference sequence). The CDR3 here is CASTTGGVNQPQHF. CDR3 coding DNA: TGTGCCAGTACCACGGGAGGAGTCAATCAGCCCCAGCATTTT.

This chain uses TRBV5-1 with TRBJ1-3; 11 bases line up with TRBD1. Trimming took 7 bases from V and 6 from J; bases not matched to a gene: 6. Germline CDR1 is SGHRS and CDR2 is YFSETQ. There are 14 residues in the CDR3. CDR3 sequence: CASALGQGANTIYF. CDR3 in DNA: TGCGCCAGCGCCCTCGGACAGGGGGCAAACACCATATATTTT.

V gene TRBV18 combines with J gene TRBJ1-1; D remains unclear. The CDR3 length is 11 residues. Germline V gene lookup returns CDR1 KGHSH and CDR2 LQKENI. Trimming left V 3 bases short and J 6 bases short, with 5 bases between. Here the CDR3 reads CASSPGPEAFF. CDR3 in DNA: TGTGCCAGCTCACCGGGCCCTGAAGCTTTCTTT.

The rearrangement links TRBV19 to TRBJ2-1, with D maybe TRBD2 (5 bases). The CDR3 extends over 14 amino acids. The germline CDR1 and CDR2 sequences are LNHDA and SQIVND (reference sequence). V was cut by 5 bases and J by 5 bases, with 13 bases left in between. CDR3 in DNA: TGTGCCAGTAGTGATGGAGGCAGGAACAATGAGCAGTTCTTC. It specifies CASSDGGRNNEQFF.

The rearrangement uses TRBV11-2 and TRBJ1-3; possible D gene TRBD1, 5 bases. Trimming cost V 5 bases and J 5 bases, with 16 bases left between them. The CDR3 consists of 15 residues. The germline CDR1 and CDR2 sequences are SGHAT and FQNNGV. CDR3 bases: TGTGCCAGCAGCCTACCAGTTGGGGCAAGAAACACCATATATTTT. It translates to CASSLPVGARNTIYF.

This clone occurred a few times. This chain uses TRBV7-6 with TRBJ1-3; no clear D. This CDR3 is built from 12 residues. Looked up from germline, CDR1 is SGHVS and CDR2 is FNYEAQ. V was shortened by 5 bases and J by 8 bases, with 10 bases between the two germline ends. CDR3: CASSPGVDTIYF. In nucleotides, the CDR3 is TGTGCCAGCAGCCCCGGGGTGGACACCATATATTTT.

This clone was found once. The chain couples TRBV7-2 to TRBJ2-7; no clear D. This CDR3 contains 13 residues. Looked up from germline, CDR1 is SGHTA and CDR2 is FQGNSA. Deletions cut 5 bases from V and 3 bases from J, with 11 bases between. The CDR3 DNA sequence: TGTGCCAGCAGCCTATCGGGTGGCTACGAGCAGTACTTC. Amino acid sequence: CASSLSGGYEQYF.

The chain links TRBV10-2 to TRBJ2-5; no firm D call. CDR1 is WSHSY, CDR2 SAAADI, per germline. The CDR3 runs to 12 residues. The V gene lost 4 bases and the J gene lost 5 bases, with 8 bases spanning the gap. CDR3: CASSADEETQYF. The CDR3 nucleotides are TGCGCCAGCAGTGCTGATGAGGAGACCCAGTACTTC.

The rearrangement uses TRBV11-3 and TRBJ2-1, with 8 bases identical to TRBD2. The length of the CDR3 is 18 residues. The germline V gene has CDR1 SGHNT and CDR2 YENEEA. The junction had 7 bases not matched to a gene; V was cut back by 0 bases and J by 0 bases. As DNA, the CDR3 is TGTGCCAGCAGCTTAGAGCGGGGGGACTACAGCTCCTACAATGAGCAGTTCTTC. Its protein is CASSLERGDYSSYNEQFF.

This clone was recorded once. V usage is TRBV6-1 and J usage is TRBJ1-5, with TRBD1 identical over 9 bases. CDR1 and CDR2 (germline): MNHNS, SASEGT. The ends lost 2 bases at V and 6 bases at J; junction bases unmatched: 5. CDR3 length: 15 residues. The CDR3 DNA sequence: TGTGCCAGCAGTGAATCGGGACAGGGAATTCAGCCCCAGCATTTT. It codes for CASSESGQGIQPQHF.

This CDR3 is CASSYSGRSGNTIYF. CDR3 nucleotide sequence: TGTGCCAGCAGTTACTCGGGCAGAAGTGGAAACACCATATATTTT. V usage is TRBV6-5 and J usage is TRBJ1-3; D uncertain. Germline CDR1 and CDR2: MNHEY and SVGAGI. V was pared by 0 bases and J by 3 bases, with 9 bases between. The CDR3 totals 15 residues.

This clone occurred a few times. The chain recombines TRBV4-1 with TRBJ2-3, with D perhaps matching TRBD2 (5 bases). This CDR3 is built from 16 residues. Between the trimmed V and J ends, which lost 3 bases and 4 bases, there was a span of 17 bases. Germline V gene data show CDR1 as MGHRA and CDR2 as YSYEKL. The CDR3 reads CASSHLQTSHPDTQYF. The CDR3 DNA reads as TGCGCCAGCAGCCACCTACAAACTAGTCACCCAGATACGCAGTATTTT.

V gene TRBV5-1 combines with J gene TRBJ2-1; TRBD2 is a possible D gene (7 bases). This CDR3 has 15 amino acids. Germline V gives CDR1 SGHRS, CDR2 YFSETQ. Trimming took 0 bases from V and 6 from J, leaving 13 bases between them. The CDR3 bases are TGCGCCAGCAGCTTGGCCGGGGGGCTGTCCAATGAGCAGTTCTTC. It codes for CASSLAGGLSNEQFF.

The chain is built from TRBV7-6 and TRBJ1-4, with 7 nucleotides matching TRBD1. Germline CDR1 is SGHVS and CDR2 is FNYEAQ. This CDR3 has 15 amino acids. V lost 5 bases to trimming and J lost 5 bases; unmatched junction nucleotides: 8. CDR3 amino acids: CASSLRTGSNEKLFF. For the CDR3, the DNA is TGTGCCAGCAGCCTCAGGACAGGATCAAATGAAAAACTGTTTTTT.

The chain employs TRBV7-2 and TRBJ1-5; the match to TRBD1 covers 7 bases. Trimming at V came to 5 bases and at J to 0 bases, leaving 16 bases not matched to a gene. Per germline, CDR1 SGHTA and CDR2 FQGNSA. The CDR3 is 19 amino acids. The CDR3 DNA follows: TGTGCCAGCAGCAGCCAATACCGGGACAGAGAGAATAGCAATCAGCCCCAGCATTTT. Its protein product is CASSSQYRDRENSNQPQHF.

This sequence joins TRBV5-1 and TRBJ1-1; no clear D. The CDR3 is 15 residues long. Trimming pared 2 bases from V and 3 bases from J, leaving 14 bases between. Per the germline V gene, CDR1 is SGHRS and CDR2 is YFSETQ. Written as DNA, the CDR3 is TGCGCCAGCAGCTTAAGATTGGAGGGCCACACTGAAGCTTTCTTT. Residues: CASSLRLEGHTEAFF.

The gene calls are TRBV2 and TRBJ2-2, with 10 bases identical to TRBD2. Trimming at V came to 7 bases and at J to 7 bases, leaving 6 bases not matched to a gene. The CDR3 loop spans 14 amino acids. Germline CDR1 reads SNHLY; CDR2 reads FYNNEI. CDR3 residues: CASMSGGVGGELFF. In DNA form, the CDR3 reads TGTGCCAGCATGAGCGGGGGGGTTGGCGGGGAGCTGTTTTTT.

This chain joins TRBV30 and TRBJ1-2; D remains ambiguous. V was clipped by 1 base and J by 8 bases, with 20 bases between them. This CDR3 is 15 amino acids long. Germline V gives CDR1 GTSNPN, CDR2 SVGIG (reference sequence). The CDR3 nucleotides are TGTGCCTGGAGTGGGACCCTTATAGAGGGAATCGGCTACACCTTC. It translates to CAWSGTLIEGIGYTF.

The V call is TRBV5-1, the J call TRBJ1-2; possible D gene TRBD1, 6 bases. The CDR3 is 13 residues long. The germline V gene has CDR1 SGHRS and CDR2 YFSETQ. V was trimmed by 0 bases and J by 7 bases, leaving 10 bases between them. CDR3 coding DNA: TGCGCCAGCAGCTTGGCCGGGACAAGTGGCTACACCTTC. Translated: CASSLAGTSGYTF. Using reference TRBV5-1 and TRBJ1-2 for the parts outside the CDR3, the full variable domain is KAGVTQTPRYLIKTRGQQVTLSCSPISGHRSVSWYQQTPGQGLQFLFEYFSETQRNKGNFPGRFSGRQFSNSRSEMNVSTLELGDSALYLCASSLAGTSGYTFGSGTRLTVV.

V usage is TRBV11-1 and J usage is TRBJ1-1, with 7 positions matching TRBD1. With 6 bases clipped from V and 3 bases from J, the junction kept 4 bases outside the gene matches. Germline V gene data show CDR1 as SGHAT and CDR2 as FQDESV (reference sequence). CDR3 size: 13 residues. This chain's CDR3 is CASSLDRDTEAFF. The CDR3 region has the DNA TGTGCCAGCAGTCTTGACAGGGACACTGAAGCTTTCTTT.

The chain has TRBV6-2 or TRBV6-3 and TRBJ1-2; D not resolved. Per germline, CDR1 MNHEY and CDR2 SVGEGT. There are 15 residues in the CDR3. The V end was cut by 5 bases, the J end by 5 bases, with 18 bases between. CDR3: CASSQSATLRYGYTF. CDR3 nucleotides: TGTGCCAGCAGTCAGTCAGCGACGCTCCGTTATGGCTACACCTTC.

The chain uses TRBV19 and TRBJ1-2; D perhaps matches TRBD1 (6 bases). This CDR3 has 12 residues. V was clipped by 10 bases and J by 8 bases, with 17 bases between them. Per germline, CDR1 LNHDA and CDR2 SQIVND (reference sequence). As DNA, the CDR3 is TGTGCCACCAAGGGGGAGACCCTCGGCTACACCTTC. Protein: CATKGETLGYTF.

This sequence joins TRBV18 and TRBJ1-6; D is perhaps TRBD1 (6 bases). The length of the CDR3 is 15 residues. CDR1 and CDR2 (germline): KGHSH, LQKENI. The ends were cut back, 3 bases at V and 5 bases at J, with 11 bases in the middle. CDR3 sequence (DNA): TGTGCCAGCTCACCGACGACAGGAGATAATTCACCCCTCCACTTT. Translated, it gives CASSPTTGDNSPLHF.

The chain carries TRBV11-1 and TRBJ2-1, with 10 nucleotides matching TRBD2. CDR3 length: 17 amino acids. The V and J ends lost 0 bases and 5 bases, in that order; junction bases with no gene match: 7. CDR1 is SGHAT, CDR2 FQDESV, per germline (reference sequence). As DNA, the CDR3 is TGTGCCAGCAGCTTAGCGCAGCGGGGGGGAGGAAACAATGAGCAGTTCTTC. It encodes CASSLAQRGGGNNEQFF.